These 27 T cell receptor beta chains originate from one sample sequenced in a study of blood T cell repertoires in COVID-19. The method was immunoSEQ multiplex PCR; TCRdb's version includes in-frame clones alone and lacks a portion of them. The top ten clones hold about 4.8% of a sample with a few hundred thousand clones, roughly four fifths of them seen once. The sequencing input was PBMCs or T cells enriched from blood (not recorded which). Source of these receptors: a woman between 50 and 59 years old who had recovered from COVID-19.

V usage is TRBV19 and J usage is TRBJ2-5, with TRBD2 identical over 10 bases. The CDR3 has 16 amino acids. The V gene end was trimmed by 3 bases and the J gene end by 2 bases; junction bases not matched to a gene: 6. CDR1 is LNHDA and CDR2 is SQIVND in the germline V gene (reference sequence). CDR3 in amino acids: CASSIARTSGQETQYF. The CDR3 bases are TGTGCCAGTAGTATTGCCCGGACTAGCGGACAAGAGACCCAGTACTTC. Full variable domain (remainder filled in from reference TRBV19 and TRBJ2-5): DGGITQSPKYLFRKEGQNVTLSCEQNLNHDAMYWYRQDPGQGLRLIYYSQIVNDFQKGDIAEGYSVSREKKESFPLTVTSAQKNPTAFYLCASSIARTSGQETQYFGPGTRLLVL.

This clone has just one count. The chain recombines TRBV20-1 with TRBJ2-7; TRBD2 is a possible D gene (5 bases). Trimming left V 6 bases short and J 5 bases short, with 8 bases between. The CDR3 has 10 amino acids. Per germline, CDR1 DFQATT and CDR2 SNEGSKA (reference sequence). The CDR3 DNA sequence: TGCAGTGCGATGAGGGACGAGCAGTACTTC. Protein: CSAMRDEQYF.

The chain joins TRBV11-2 to TRBJ2-1; D might be TRBD2 (7 bases). V lost 7 bases to trimming and J lost 5 bases, with 21 bases between them. The CDR3 extends over 16 amino acids. Germline CDR1 reads SGHAT; CDR2 reads FQNNGV. CDR3 coding DNA: TGTGCCAGCATCACCTATTACGGGGGGCCACACAATGAGCAGTTCTTC. Translation: CASITYYGGPHNEQFF.

The chain uses TRBV30 and TRBJ2-5; D call uncertain. CDR3 length: 13 residues. Germline lookup yields CDR1 GTSNPN and CDR2 SVGIG (reference sequence). V was cut by 0 bases and J by 3 bases, with 8 bases left in between. CDR3 region: CAWSVGGEETQYF. The CDR3 DNA sequence: TGTGCCTGGAGTGTAGGCGGAGAAGAGACCCAGTACTTC.

The gene calls are TRBV27 and TRBJ2-7; TRBD1 matches 8 bases. CDR1 MNHEY and CDR2 SMNVEV come from the germline V gene (reference sequence). CDR3 length: 15 amino acids. V lost 0 bases, J lost 4 bases, and 5 bases stayed unmatched. In DNA, the CDR3 is TGTGCCAGCAGTTTATCCGGGACAGGAGCATACGAGCAGTACTTC. Translating it yields CASSLSGTGAYEQYF.

The chain couples TRBV7-9 to TRBJ2-3; tentative D call: TRBD1 (5 bases). Looked up from germline, CDR1 is SEHNR and CDR2 is FQNEAQ (reference sequence). V lost 3 bases and J 3 bases, leaving 16 bases between the germline ends. This CDR3 comprises 16 residues. CDR3 coding DNA: TGTGCCAGCAGCTTCTCAGGGTCTGCGGCGACAGATACGCAGTATTTT. This translates into CASSFSGSAATDTQYF.

The V call is TRBV3-1 (or the pseudogene TRBV3-2), the J call TRBJ2-3; 8 positions agree with TRBD2. CDR3 length: 14 residues. Germline-derived CDR1 and CDR2 are LGHDT and YNNKEL (reference sequence). The V segment lost 4 bases and the J segment 6 bases; nucleotides outside the gene matches: 6. The CDR3 loop reads CASSPRGGTDTQYF. The CDR3 DNA is TGTGCCAGCAGCCCCCGGGGGGGGACGGATACGCAGTATTTT.

This chain joins TRBV5-5 and TRBJ1-1; 10 bases match TRBD1. J lost 5 bases, V lost 1 base, and 11 bases had no gene match. The CDR3 has 17 amino acids. Germline loops: CDR1 SGHKS, CDR2 YYEKEE (reference sequence). CDR3 protein: CASSLQGTGVFRTEAFF. The CDR3 region has the DNA TGTGCCAGCAGCTTGCAGGGGACAGGGGTTTTTAGGACTGAAGCTTTCTTT.

The chain joins TRBV7-2 to TRBJ1-5, with D maybe TRBD1 (6 bases). Trimming removed 6 bases at V and 1 base at J, with 13 bases between. Germline lookup yields CDR1 SGHTA and CDR2 FQGNSA. The CDR3 is 15 residues long. CDR3 DNA sequence: TGTGCCAGCAGTGGGGGGGGCGGCAGCAATCAGCCCCAGCATTTT. Residues: CASSGGGGSNQPQHF.

This chain links TRBV1 with TRBJ1-4. TRBV1 is described as a pseudogene. The CDR3 totals 18 residues. The CDR3 nucleotides are TGCACCAGCAGCCAATTCAATTCCTATGTTGCAACTAATGAAAAACTGTTTTTT. Amino acids: CTSSQFNSYVATNEKLFF.

This rearrangement joins TRBV12-3 or TRBV12-4 to TRBJ2-1; no definite D call. This CDR3 comprises 11 residues. The V end was cut by 7 bases, the J end by 8 bases, with 9 bases between. The CDR3 loop reads CASTPRHEQFF. CDR3 nucleotide sequence: TGTGCCAGCACTCCCAGGCATGAGCAGTTCTTC.

The V gene is TRBV2, the J gene TRBJ1-2, with 9 bases aligning to TRBD1. With V trimmed by 5 bases and J by 8 bases, 9 bases remained unmatched. Germline V gene lookup returns CDR1 SNHLY and CDR2 FYNNEI. The CDR3 spans 14 residues. This CDR3 reads CASSSGTGRRGYTF. Here the CDR3 DNA reads TGTGCCAGCAGTTCCGGGACAGGGAGGAGAGGCTACACCTTC.

The rearrangement joins TRBV2 to TRBJ1-1; D ambiguous. CDR1 and CDR2 from the germline V gene are SNHLY and FYNNEI. This CDR3 region has 14 residues. V was clipped by 5 bases and J by 0 bases, with 10 bases between them. The CDR3 region is CASSKQLMNTEAFF. CDR3 DNA: TGTGCCAGCAGTAAACAGCTTATGAACACTGAAGCTTTCTTT.

V and J are TRBV7-2 and TRBJ2-7; weak D call: TRBD1 (6 bases). The CDR3 is made up of 14 amino acids. Germline V gene sequence: CDR1 SGHTA, CDR2 FQGNSA. V shed 5 bases and J shed 4 bases, with 15 bases lying between them. CDR3 residues: CASSRTARSYEQYF. The CDR3 nucleotides are TGTGCCAGCAGCCGGACAGCGCGGTCGTACGAGCAGTACTTC.

The chain uses TRBV11-2 and TRBJ1-1; D is ambiguous. Trimming pared 0 bases from V and 0 bases from J, leaving 8 bases between. There are 15 residues in the CDR3. Germline-derived CDR1 and CDR2 are SGHAT and FQNNGV. CDR3 nucleotides: TGTGCCAGCAGCTTAGATGCGGGGATGAACACTGAAGCTTTCTTT. Its protein is CASSLDAGMNTEAFF.

The genes are TRBV7-2 and TRBJ2-1, with D hard to call. CDR1 and CDR2 from the germline V gene are SGHTA and FQGNSA. Trimming stripped 3 bases from V and 0 bases from J, with 9 bases between. The CDR3 consists of 15 residues. This CDR3 reads CASSFSWSSYNEQFF. The CDR3 DNA sequence: TGTGCCAGCAGCTTTAGCTGGAGCTCCTACAATGAGCAGTTCTTC.

This clone showed up just once. The chain employs TRBV9 and TRBJ1-2; a possible D gene is TRBD1 (6 bases). Trimming took 3 bases from V and 6 from J, leaving 12 bases between them. This CDR3 is built from 13 residues. Germline CDR1 reads SGDLS; CDR2 reads YYNGEE. The CDR3 nucleotides are TGTGCCAGCAGCGCAGGGGAGAGGGATGGCTACACCTTC. Encoded protein: CASSAGERDGYTF.

This clone occurred once. This chain uses TRBV6-5 with TRBJ1-1; TRBD1 matches 9 bases. Germline loops: CDR1 MNHEY, CDR2 SVGAGI. J lost 6 bases, V lost 0 bases, and 8 bases had no gene match. This CDR3 spans 16 amino acids. The CDR3 nucleotides read TGTGCCAGCAGTTACTCCCCACAGGGGGCTGGGGCTGAAGCTTTCTTT. Translating it yields CASSYSPQGAGAEAFF.

V and J are TRBV5-5 and TRBJ1-5, with D unclear. This CDR3 comprises 13 residues. V was pared by 1 base and J by 3 bases, with 5 bases between. The germline gives CDR1 SGHKS, CDR2 YYEKEE (reference sequence). Here the CDR3 reads CASSLFLNQPQHF. The CDR3 region has the DNA TGTGCCAGCAGCTTGTTCCTCAATCAGCCCCAGCATTTT. The whole variable domain, filled in from reference TRBV5-5 and TRBJ1-5, reads DAGVTQSPTHLIKTRGQQVTLRCSPISGHKSVSWYQQVLGQGPQFIFQYYEKEERGRGNFPDRFSARQFPNYSSELNVNALLLGDSALYLCASSLFLNQPQHFGDGTRLSIL.

The chain joins TRBV9 to TRBJ2-3; 8 nucleotides align to TRBD1. With 0 bases clipped from V and 7 bases from J, the junction kept 7 bases outside the gene matches. The CDR3 runs 15 residues. CDR1 SGDLS and CDR2 YYNGEE come from the germline V gene. CDR3 DNA sequence: TGTGCCAGCAGCGTAGACGCAGGGGGCATGAATACGCAGTATTTT. This codes for CASSVDAGGMNTQYF.

The chain links TRBV20-1 to TRBJ1-2, with D perhaps TRBD1 (5 bases). This CDR3 comprises 13 residues. Germline V gives CDR1 DFQATT, CDR2 SNEGSKA (reference sequence). Trimming pared 3 bases from V and 7 bases from J, leaving 15 bases between. CDR3 loop: CSASQGLGGGYTF. The CDR3 DNA sequence: TGCAGTGCTAGTCAGGGACTGGGTGGTGGCTACACCTTC.

This clone occurred once. This sequence joins TRBV6-6 and TRBJ1-5; 8 nucleotides agree with TRBD1. CDR1 is MNHNY, CDR2 SVGAGI, per germline (reference sequence). V lost 5 bases to trimming and J lost 9 bases; unmatched junction nucleotides: 15. This CDR3 has 16 residues. CDR3 loop: CASSRQGSRGARPQHF. The CDR3 nucleotides read TGTGCCAGCAGTCGACAGGGGTCTCGGGGGGCCCGGCCCCAGCATTTT.

The chain recombines TRBV4-1 with TRBJ1-3, with no clear D. V shed 1 base and J shed 4 bases, with 8 bases lying between them. The germline gives CDR1 MGHRA, CDR2 YSYEKL. The CDR3 sequence is 14 residues long. The CDR3: CASSQAGLGNTIYF. For the CDR3, the DNA is TGCGCCAGCAGCCAAGCCGGTCTGGGAAACACCATATATTTT.

As concerns this clone: The sample contains more than one DNA sequence encoding this CDR3. This sequence joins TRBV19 and TRBJ1-2; no definite D call. Germline V gives CDR1 LNHDA, CDR2 SQIVND (reference sequence). The V and J ends lost 3 bases and 4 bases respectively, with 6 bases between them. CDR3 length: 12 amino acids. The CDR3 DNA sequence: TGTGCCAGTAGTATTTCCGTCTATGGCTACACCTTC. Translated, it gives CASSISVYGYTF.

Only one count was recorded for this clone. The CDR3 sequence: CASRRSYPNTEAFF. The DNA for the CDR3 is TGTGCCAGCAGGAGGTCCTATCCGAACACTGAAGCTTTCTTT. The chain is built from TRBV6-5 and TRBJ1-1; D is undetermined. The CDR3 loop spans 14 amino acids. Germline-derived CDR1 and CDR2 are MNHEY and SVGAGI. With 6 bases removed from V and 1 base from J, the gap between germline ends came to 12 bases.

The chain links TRBV30 to TRBJ1-5; tentative D call: TRBD1 (5 bases). The CDR3 consists of 14 residues. The germline V and J ends were trimmed by 2 bases and 4 bases, with 12 bases remaining between them. CDR1 is GTSNPN and CDR2 is SVGIG in the germline V gene (reference sequence). Here the CDR3 reads CAWSILGGNQPQHF. The DNA for the CDR3 is TGTGCCTGGAGTATCCTGGGGGGGAATCAGCCCCAGCATTTT. The variable domain in full, completed from reference TRBV30 and TRBJ1-5, reads SQTIHQWPATLVQPVGSPLSLECTVEGTSNPNLYWYRQAAGRGLQLLFYSVGIGQISSEVPQNLSASRPQDRQFILSSKKLLLSDSGFYLCAWSILGGNQPQHFGDGTRLSIL.

J is TRBJ1-2 and V is TRBV6-1; 11 positions agree with TRBD1. The trim removed 0 bases at V and 5 bases at J, leaving 5 bases unmatched. In germline, CDR1 is MNHNS, CDR2 SASEGT. The CDR3 loop spans 16 amino acids. The CDR3 bases are TGTGCCAGCAGTGAAGCGGACAGGGGGCGCATGTATGGCTACACCTTC. Amino acids: CASSEADRGRMYGYTF.